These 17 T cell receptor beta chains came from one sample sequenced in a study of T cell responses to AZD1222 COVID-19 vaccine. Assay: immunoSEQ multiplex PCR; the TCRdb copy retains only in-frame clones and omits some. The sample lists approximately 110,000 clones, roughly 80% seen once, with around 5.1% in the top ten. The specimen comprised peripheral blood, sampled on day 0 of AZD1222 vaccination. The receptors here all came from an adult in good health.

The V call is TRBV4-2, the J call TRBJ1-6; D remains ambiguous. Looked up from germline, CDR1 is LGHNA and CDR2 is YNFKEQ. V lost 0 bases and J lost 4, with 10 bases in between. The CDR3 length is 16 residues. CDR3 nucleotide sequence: TGTGCCAGCAGCCAAGATGAACGGTTTTATAATTCACCCCTCCACTTT. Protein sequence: CASSQDERFYNSPLHF.

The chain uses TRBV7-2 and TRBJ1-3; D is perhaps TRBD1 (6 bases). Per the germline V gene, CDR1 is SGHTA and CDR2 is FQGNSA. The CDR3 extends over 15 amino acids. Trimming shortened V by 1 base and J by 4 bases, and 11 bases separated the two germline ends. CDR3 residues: CASSLDPGQGNTIYF. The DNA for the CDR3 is TGTGCCAGCAGCTTAGATCCTGGACAGGGAAACACCATATATTTT.

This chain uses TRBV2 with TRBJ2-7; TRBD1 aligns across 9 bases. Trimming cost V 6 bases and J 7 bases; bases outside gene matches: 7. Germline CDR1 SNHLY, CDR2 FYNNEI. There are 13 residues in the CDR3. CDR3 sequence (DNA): TGTGCCAGCAGGGACAGGGGTCGGGAAGAGCAGTACTTC. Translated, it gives CASRDRGREEQYF.

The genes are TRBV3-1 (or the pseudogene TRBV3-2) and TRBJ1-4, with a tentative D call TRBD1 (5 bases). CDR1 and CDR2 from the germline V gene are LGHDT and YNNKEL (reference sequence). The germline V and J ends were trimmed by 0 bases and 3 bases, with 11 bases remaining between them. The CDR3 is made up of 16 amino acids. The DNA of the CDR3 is TGTGCCAGCAGCCAAGATTGGGGGGGGTCTAATGAAAAACTGTTTTTT. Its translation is CASSQDWGGSNEKLFF.

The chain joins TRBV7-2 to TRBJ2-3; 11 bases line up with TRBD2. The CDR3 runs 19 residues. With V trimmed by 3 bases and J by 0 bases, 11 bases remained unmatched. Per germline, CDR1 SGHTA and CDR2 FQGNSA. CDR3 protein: CASSFAGLAGGPSTDTQYF. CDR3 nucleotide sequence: TGTGCCAGCAGCTTTGCTGGTCTAGCGGGGGGCCCTAGCACAGATACGCAGTATTTT.

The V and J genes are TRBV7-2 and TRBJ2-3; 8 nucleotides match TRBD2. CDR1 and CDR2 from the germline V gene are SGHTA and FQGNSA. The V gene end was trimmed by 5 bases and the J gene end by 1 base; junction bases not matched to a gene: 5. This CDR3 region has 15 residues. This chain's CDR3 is CASSHGGARTDTQYF. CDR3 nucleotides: TGTGCCAGCAGCCACGGGGGGGCCCGCACAGATACGCAGTATTTT.

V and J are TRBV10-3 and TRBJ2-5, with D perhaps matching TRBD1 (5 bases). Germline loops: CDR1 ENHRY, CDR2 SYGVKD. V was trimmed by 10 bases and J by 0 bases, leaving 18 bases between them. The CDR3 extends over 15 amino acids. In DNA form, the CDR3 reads TGTGCCACCGCGCAGGGTTTCTCGGACCAAGAGACCCAGTACTTC. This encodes CATAQGFSDQETQYF.

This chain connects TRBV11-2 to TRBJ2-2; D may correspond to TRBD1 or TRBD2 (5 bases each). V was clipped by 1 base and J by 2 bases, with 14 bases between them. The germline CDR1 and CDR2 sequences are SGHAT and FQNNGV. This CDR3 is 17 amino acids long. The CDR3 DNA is TGTGCCAGCAGCTTAGTAGGGACGCGGACAAACACCGGGGAGCTGTTTTTT. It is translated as CASSLVGTRTNTGELFF.

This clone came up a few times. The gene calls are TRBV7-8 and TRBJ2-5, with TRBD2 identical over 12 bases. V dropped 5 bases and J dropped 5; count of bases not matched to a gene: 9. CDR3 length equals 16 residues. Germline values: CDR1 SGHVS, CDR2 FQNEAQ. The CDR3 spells CASSPASGGAGETQYF. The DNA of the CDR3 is TGTGCCAGCAGCCCAGCTAGCGGGGGGGCCGGGGAGACCCAGTACTTC. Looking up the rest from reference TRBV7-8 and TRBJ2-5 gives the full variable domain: GAGVSQSPRYKVAKRGQDVALRCDPISGHVSLFWYQQALGQGPEFLTYFQNEAQLDKSGLPSDRFFAERPEGSVSTLKIQRTQQEDSAVYLCASSPASGGAGETQYFGPGTRLLVL.

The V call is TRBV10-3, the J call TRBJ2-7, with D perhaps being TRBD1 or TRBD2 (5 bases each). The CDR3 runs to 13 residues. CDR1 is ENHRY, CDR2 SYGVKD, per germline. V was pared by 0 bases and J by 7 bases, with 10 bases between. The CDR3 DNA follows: TGTGCCATCAGTGAGTCGGGGGTGGGGGAGCAGTACTTC. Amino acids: CAISESGVGEQYF.

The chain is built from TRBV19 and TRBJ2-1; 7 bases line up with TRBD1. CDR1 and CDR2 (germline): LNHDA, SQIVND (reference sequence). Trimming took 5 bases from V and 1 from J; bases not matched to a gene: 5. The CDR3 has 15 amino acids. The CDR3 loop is CASSHEGASYNEQFF. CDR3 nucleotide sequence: TGTGCCAGTAGTCACGAGGGGGCGTCCTACAATGAGCAGTTCTTC.

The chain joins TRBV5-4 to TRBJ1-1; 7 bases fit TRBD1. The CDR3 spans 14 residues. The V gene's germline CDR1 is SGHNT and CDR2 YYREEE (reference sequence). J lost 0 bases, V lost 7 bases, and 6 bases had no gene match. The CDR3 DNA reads TGTGCCAGCTCGTGGGGACAGATGAACACTGAAGCTTTCTTT. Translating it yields CASSWGQMNTEAFF.

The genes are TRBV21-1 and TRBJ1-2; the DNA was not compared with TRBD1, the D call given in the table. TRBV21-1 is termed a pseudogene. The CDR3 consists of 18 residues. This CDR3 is CASSPLWARPAHIYGYTF. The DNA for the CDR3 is TGTGCCAGCAGCCCCCTCTGGGCCAGGCCCGCTCATATCTATGGCTACACCTTC.

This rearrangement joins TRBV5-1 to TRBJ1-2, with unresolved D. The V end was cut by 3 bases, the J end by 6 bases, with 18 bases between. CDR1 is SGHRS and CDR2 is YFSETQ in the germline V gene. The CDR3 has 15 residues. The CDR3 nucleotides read TGCGCCAGCAGCTCAAACAGAGACGCATTGGATGGCTACACCTTC. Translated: CASSSNRDALDGYTF.

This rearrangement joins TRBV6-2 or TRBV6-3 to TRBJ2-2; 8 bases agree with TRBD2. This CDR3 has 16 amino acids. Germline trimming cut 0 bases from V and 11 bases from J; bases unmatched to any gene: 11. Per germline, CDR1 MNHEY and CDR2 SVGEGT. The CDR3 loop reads CASSYSTERGTLELFF. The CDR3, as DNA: TGTGCCAGCAGTTACTCGACAGAGCGGGGGACCCTTGAGCTGTTTTTT.

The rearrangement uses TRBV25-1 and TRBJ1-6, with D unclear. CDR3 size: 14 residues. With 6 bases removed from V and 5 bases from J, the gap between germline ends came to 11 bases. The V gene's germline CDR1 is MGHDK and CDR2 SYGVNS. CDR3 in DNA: TGTGCCAGCAGAACCGGAAATAATAATTCACCCCTCCACTTT. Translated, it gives CASRTGNNNSPLHF.

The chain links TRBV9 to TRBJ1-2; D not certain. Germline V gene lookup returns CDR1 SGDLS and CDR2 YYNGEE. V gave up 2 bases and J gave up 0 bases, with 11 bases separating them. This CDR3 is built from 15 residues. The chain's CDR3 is CASSVQTVPNYGYTF. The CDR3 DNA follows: TGTGCCAGCAGCGTTCAGACGGTTCCTAACTATGGCTACACCTTC.